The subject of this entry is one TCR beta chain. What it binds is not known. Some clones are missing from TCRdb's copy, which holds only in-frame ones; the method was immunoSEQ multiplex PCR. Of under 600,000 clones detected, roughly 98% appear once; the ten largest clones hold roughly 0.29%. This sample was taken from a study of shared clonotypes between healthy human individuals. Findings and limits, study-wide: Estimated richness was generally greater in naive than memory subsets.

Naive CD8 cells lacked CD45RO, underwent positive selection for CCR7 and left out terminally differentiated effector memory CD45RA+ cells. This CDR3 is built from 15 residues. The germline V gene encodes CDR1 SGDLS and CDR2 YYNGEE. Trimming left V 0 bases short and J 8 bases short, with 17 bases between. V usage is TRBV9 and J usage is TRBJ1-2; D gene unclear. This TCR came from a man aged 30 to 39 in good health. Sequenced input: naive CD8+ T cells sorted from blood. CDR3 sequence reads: CASSVATRTSSGYTF. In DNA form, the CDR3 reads TGTGCCAGCAGCGTAGCCACGAGGACCTCAAGCGGCTACACCTTC.